Listed here are 28 T cell receptor beta chains from one sample, sequenced in a study of blood T cell repertoires in COVID-19. TCRdb's copy holds only in-frame clones and misses some; the assay was immunoSEQ multiplex PCR. The table shows more than 35,000 clones, with approximately 90% occurring only once. The sample was peripheral blood. These receptors were collected from a man aged 60-69 years with acute or convalescent COVID-19.

This rearrangement joins TRBV28 to TRBJ1-3; D is unclear. CDR1 MDHEN and CDR2 SYDVKM come from the germline V gene. The CDR3 is 14 amino acids. V was pared by 5 bases and J by 0 bases, with 8 bases between. The CDR3 nucleotides read TGTGCCAGCAGTCGCCTTAGCTCTGGAAACACCATATATTTT. It translates to CASSRLSSGNTIYF.

The chain employs TRBV7-8 and TRBJ1-5, with D tentatively TRBD1 (6 bases). CDR3 length: 13 residues. Trimming removed 5 bases from V and 7 bases from J, with 12 bases in between. In germline, CDR1 is SGHVS, CDR2 FQNEAQ. CDR3 protein: CASSRNRDQPQHF. CDR3 DNA: TGTGCCAGCAGCCGGAACAGGGACCAGCCCCAGCATTTT.

The CDR3 DNA reads TGTGCCAGCAGCCCTGCTAGCGGTGAGACCCAGTACTTC. Translation gives CASSPASGETQYF. The V gene is TRBV5-6, the J gene TRBJ2-5, with TRBD2 matching 7 bases. Germline values: CDR1 SGHDT, CDR2 YYEEEE. V dropped 4 bases and J dropped 5; count of bases not matched to a gene: 5. The CDR3 is 13 residues long.

The genes are TRBV7-2 and TRBJ2-1; 7 nucleotides agree with TRBD2. Germline V lookup: CDR1 SGHTA, CDR2 FQGNSA. The length of the CDR3 is 15 residues. The V and J ends lost 4 bases and 7 bases, in that order; junction bases with no gene match: 10. The CDR3 DNA follows: TGTGCCAGCAGCTCCGACCTCGCGGGAGCTAATGAGCAGTTCTTC. Its translation: CASSSDLAGANEQFF.

This chain uses TRBV7-2 with TRBJ2-2, with TRBD2 as a possible D gene (5 bases). Deletions cut 5 bases from V and 4 bases from J, with 8 bases between. The CDR3 length is 13 residues. The germline CDR1 and CDR2 sequences are SGHTA and FQGNSA. The CDR3 DNA reads TGTGCCAGCAGCCGACGGGGCACCGGGGAGCTGTTTTTT. Its translation: CASSRRGTGELFF.

This chain links TRBV10-3 with TRBJ2-7; TRBD2 aligns across 10 bases. From germline, CDR1 is ENHRY and CDR2 SYGVKD. V trimming: 0 bases; J trimming: 3 bases; junction bases outside the gene matches: 8. The CDR3 has 17 residues. The chain's CDR3 is CAISESRARTSGYEQYF. For the CDR3, the DNA is TGTGCCATCAGTGAGTCCCGAGCCCGGACTAGCGGCTACGAGCAGTACTTC.

This clone was found once. The chain links TRBV20-1 to TRBJ2-2, with D perhaps TRBD2 (6 bases). This CDR3 is built from 12 residues. In germline, CDR1 is DFQATT, CDR2 SNEGSKA (reference sequence). V dropped 3 bases and J dropped 5 bases, with 7 bases sitting between them. The CDR3 region has the DNA TGCAGTGCTAGTGGAGGGACCGGGGAGCTGTTTTTT. Its protein is CSASGGTGELFF.

The V and J genes are TRBV11-2 and TRBJ1-1, with D uncertain. The CDR3 consists of 14 residues. The ends were cut back, 2 bases at V and 5 bases at J, with 12 bases in the middle. Per germline, CDR1 SGHAT and CDR2 FQNNGV. The CDR3 DNA follows: TGTGCCAGCAGCTTATCGCCCGGGGATACTGAAGCTTTCTTT. Translation gives CASSLSPGDTEAFF.

This chain uses TRBV19 with TRBJ1-5, with a weak D call TRBD1 (6 bases). This CDR3 is built from 13 residues. The germline gives CDR1 LNHDA, CDR2 SQIVND (reference sequence). Trimming stripped 10 bases from V and 0 bases from J, with 10 bases between. In DNA form, the CDR3 reads TGTGCCACTCGGGACACTAGCAATCAGCCCCAGCATTTT. Its protein product is CATRDTSNQPQHF.

This clone was seen a handful of times. The rearrangement joins TRBV4-1 to TRBJ2-5, with TRBD2 as a possible D gene (5 bases). This CDR3 spans 13 amino acids. V was clipped by 1 base and J by 5 bases, with 8 bases between them. Germline V lookup: CDR1 MGHRA, CDR2 YSYEKL. CDR3 bases: TGCGCCAGCAGCCAAGGGAGGCTGGAGACCCAGTACTTC. Translated, it gives CASSQGRLETQYF.

The rearrangement uses TRBV30 and TRBJ2-7, with D possibly matching TRBD1 (7 bases). Deletions cut 3 bases from V and 3 bases from J, with 12 bases between. In germline, CDR1 is GTSNPN, CDR2 SVGIG (reference sequence). CDR3 length equals 13 residues. CDR3 nucleotides: TGTGCCTGGAGCGCGGGACAGTACTACGAGCAGTACGTC. Translation: CAWSAGQYYEQYV.

This chain uses TRBV29-1 with TRBJ2-3; 7 bases agree with TRBD1. The germline gives CDR1 SQVTM, CDR2 ANQGSEA. The V gene end was trimmed by 0 bases and the J gene end by 1 base; junction bases not matched to a gene: 10. CDR3 length: 17 residues. Here the CDR3 DNA reads TGCAGCGTTGAAGATAAAAGACAGGGTGAGGGCACAGATACGCAGTATTTT. Encoded protein: CSVEDKRQGEGTDTQYF.

The chain has TRBV6-4 and TRBJ2-3; weak D call: TRBD1 (5 bases). The V end was cut by 2 bases, the J end by 6 bases, with 12 bases between. The CDR3 has 14 residues. The V gene's germline CDR1 is MRHNA and CDR2 SNTAGT. Here the CDR3 reads CASSDGPGSDTQYF. The DNA for the CDR3 is TGTGCCAGCAGTGACGGGCCAGGGTCCGATACGCAGTATTTT.

In DNA form, the CDR3 reads TGTGCCAGCAGTGGGGGGACGGGGAGGCGTGGCACAGATACGCAGTATTTT. Protein product: CASSGGTGRRGTDTQYF. This rearrangement joins TRBV6-1 to TRBJ2-3; a possible D gene is TRBD2 (6 bases). The CDR3 totals 17 residues. The V gene's germline CDR1 is MNHNS and CDR2 SASEGT. The V end was cut by 4 bases, the J end by 1 base, with 18 bases between.

The genes are TRBV5-5 and TRBJ2-2, with D perhaps TRBD1 (7 bases). The V and J ends lost 1 base and 7 bases respectively, with 11 bases between them. Germline CDR1 is SGHKS and CDR2 is YYEKEE (reference sequence). This CDR3 region has 14 residues. This chain's CDR3 is CASSLQGGFGELFF. As DNA, the CDR3 is TGTGCCAGCAGCTTGCAGGGGGGTTTCGGGGAGCTGTTTTTT. Full variable domain (missing parts from reference TRBV5-5 and TRBJ2-2): DAGVTQSPTHLIKTRGQQVTLRCSPISGHKSVSWYQQVLGQGPQFIFQYYEKEERGRGNFPDRFSARQFPNYSSELNVNALLLGDSALYLCASSLQGGFGELFFGEGSRLTVL.

The J gene is TRBJ2-2, the V gene TRBV5-1; a possible D gene is TRBD1 (6 bases). This CDR3 contains 16 residues. The V gene lost 4 bases and the J gene lost 6 bases, with 19 bases spanning the gap. Germline values: CDR1 SGHRS, CDR2 YFSETQ. This CDR3 is CASSQPRGVGAGELFF. CDR3 nucleotide sequence: TGCGCCAGCAGCCAACCCAGGGGAGTGGGTGCCGGGGAGCTGTTTTTT.

This chain joins TRBV3-1 (or the pseudogene TRBV3-2) and TRBJ1-2; TRBD1 is a possible D gene (6 bases). The CDR3 contains 14 residues. Trimming left V 4 bases short and J 6 bases short, with 15 bases between. Germline V gene lookup returns CDR1 LGHDT and CDR2 YNNKEL (reference sequence). The CDR3 spells CASSRVGGDHGYTF. The CDR3 nucleotides read TGTGCCAGCAGCCGTGTTGGGGGCGATCATGGCTACACCTTC.

The genes are TRBV5-1 and TRBJ1-4; D possibly corresponds to TRBD1 (6 bases). Germline V lookup: CDR1 SGHRS, CDR2 YFSETQ. V dropped 3 bases and J dropped 0 bases, with 6 bases sitting between them. The CDR3 runs to 14 residues. For the CDR3, the DNA is TGCGCCAGCAGCTGGACAGCAACTAATGAAAAACTGTTTTTT. This translates into CASSWTATNEKLFF. Using reference TRBV5-1 and TRBJ1-4 for the parts outside the CDR3, the full variable domain is KAGVTQTPRYLIKTRGQQVTLSCSPISGHRSVSWYQQTPGQGLQFLFEYFSETQRNKGNFPGRFSGRQFSNSRSEMNVSTLELGDSALYLCASSWTATNEKLFFGSGTQLSVL.

This clone came up once. The V and J genes are TRBV6-5 and TRBJ1-2; 8 bases agree with TRBD1. The V segment lost 2 bases and the J segment 2 bases; nucleotides outside the gene matches: 4. The germline gives CDR1 MNHEY, CDR2 SVGAGI. CDR3 length: 15 amino acids. Written as DNA, the CDR3 is TGTGCCAGCAGTTACCGCGACAGGGGAAACTATGGCTACACCTTC. Protein sequence: CASSYRDRGNYGYTF.

The chain has TRBV18 and TRBJ1-5; D is possibly TRBD1 (5 bases). CDR1 is KGHSH, CDR2 LQKENI, per germline. Trimming removed 8 bases from V and 5 bases from J, with 19 bases in between. This CDR3 has 15 amino acids. The CDR3 nucleotides read TGTGCCAGCGCTCCCAGCGGGGGGGTCTATCAGCCCCAGCATTTT. Translated: CASAPSGGVYQPQHF.

The V gene is TRBV7-6, the J gene TRBJ2-3, with a tentative D call TRBD2 (6 bases). This CDR3 spans 15 amino acids. Trimming shortened V by 2 bases and J by 2 bases, and 11 bases separated the two germline ends. Germline-derived CDR1 and CDR2 are SGHVS and FNYEAQ. DNA for the CDR3: TGTGCCAGCAGCTTATTTGGGGGGAACACAGATACGCAGTATTTT. Translation gives CASSLFGGNTDTQYF. The full variable domain, completed using reference TRBV7-6 and TRBJ2-3, is GAGVSQSPRYKVTKRGQDVALRCDPISGHVSLYWYRQALGQGPEFLTYFNYEAQQDKSGLPNDRFSAERPEGSISTLTIQRTEQRDSAMYRCASSLFGGNTDTQYFGPGTRLTVL.

This rearrangement joins TRBV6-6 to TRBJ1-1, with D perhaps TRBD1 (5 bases). This CDR3 is built from 16 residues. V dropped 6 bases and J dropped 4 bases, with 21 bases sitting between them. Germline V CDR1 and CDR2: MNHNY, SVGAGI (reference sequence). The CDR3 loop reads CASRTPAFRVPTEAFF. The CDR3 coding sequence is TGTGCCAGCAGAACCCCCGCCTTCAGGGTACCCACTGAAGCTTTCTTT.

The CDR3 region has the DNA TGTGCCAGCAGCTTGGGGGGGGACCACTATGGCTACACCTTC. It yields the protein CASSLGGDHYGYTF. The chain employs TRBV11-3 and TRBJ1-2; weak D call: TRBD1 (5 bases). V was cut by 3 bases and J by 3 bases, with 11 bases left in between. CDR1 SGHNT and CDR2 YENEEA come from the germline V gene. This CDR3 has 14 amino acids.

The chain uses TRBV5-1 and TRBJ2-2; 11 nucleotides align to TRBD1. Germline V CDR1 and CDR2: SGHRS, YFSETQ. The CDR3 consists of 15 residues. After removal of 9 bases from V and 4 bases from J, the junction contained 8 bases not matched to a gene. For the CDR3, the DNA is TGCGCCACCACCCGGACAGGGGGCGTCACCGGGGAGCTGTTTTTT. This sequence encodes CATTRTGGVTGELFF.

The rearrangement links TRBV24-1 to TRBJ2-1; the D gene is possibly TRBD2 (5 bases). V was shortened by 5 bases and J by 8 bases, with 15 bases between the two germline ends. CDR1 and CDR2 from the germline V gene are KGHDR and SFDVKD. The CDR3 sequence is 14 residues long. In DNA, the CDR3 is TGTGCCACCAGTGGGGCGGGTCCCCCACATGAGCAGTTCTTC. Residues: CATSGAGPPHEQFF.

The gene calls are TRBV30 and TRBJ1-5, with D unresolved. V shed 1 base and J shed 4 bases, with 8 bases lying between them. Germline loops: CDR1 GTSNPN, CDR2 SVGIG (reference sequence). CDR3 size: 13 residues. The CDR3 nucleotides are TGTGCCTGGAGTGCGACGGGGAATCAGCCCCAGCATTTT. This encodes CAWSATGNQPQHF.

The CDR3 sequence is CAINPTGFTEAFF. The CDR3 coding sequence is TGTGCCATCAATCCGACAGGGTTCACTGAAGCTTTCTTT. The J gene is TRBJ1-1, the V gene TRBV10-3; 7 positions agree with TRBD1. The V gene end was trimmed by 7 bases and the J gene end by 4 bases; junction bases not matched to a gene: 6. Looked up from germline, CDR1 is ENHRY and CDR2 is SYGVKD. This CDR3 comprises 13 residues.

The chain uses TRBV28 and TRBJ2-7; D may be TRBD2 (7 bases). Trimming shortened V by 8 bases and J by 5 bases, and 19 bases separated the two germline ends. Germline CDR1 is MDHEN and CDR2 is SYDVKM. There are 14 residues in the CDR3. CDR3 in amino acids: CASLNPGGRNEQYF. DNA for the CDR3: TGTGCCAGCTTAAACCCCGGGGGGCGAAACGAGCAGTACTTC. Drawing the rest from reference TRBV28 and TRBJ2-7, the complete variable domain is DVKVTQSSRYLVKRTGEKVFLECVQDMDHENMFWYRQDPGLGLRLIYFSYDVKMKEKGDIPEGYSVSREKKERFSLILESASTNQTSMYLCASLNPGGRNEQYFGPGTRLTVT.